This T cell receptor beta chain was documented in a study of cytomegalovirus exposure and HLA in healthy donors. TCRdb keeps only in-frame clones here, not all; method: immunoSEQ multiplex PCR. The data contain 70,000 to 75,000 clones, 94% of them singletons. This receptor was identified in a young woman in good health and CMV-seropositive. Sequencing was carried out using PBMCs.

CDR3 bases: TGTGCCAGCAGTGTGTCTAGCGGGAGTTACGAGCAGTACTTC. This translates into CASSVSSGSYEQYF. The chain uses TRBV6-4 and TRBJ2-7; 10 bases align to TRBD2. The CDR3 has 14 amino acids. The V segment lost 4 bases and the J segment 4 bases; nucleotides outside the gene matches: 4. Germline CDR1 MRHNA, CDR2 SNTAGT.